Shown below are 4 T cell receptor beta chains from a single sample sequenced in a study of T cell responses to AZD1222 COVID-19 vaccine. The protocol was immunoSEQ multiplex PCR, while the TCRdb copy is restricted to in-frame clones and leaves out a portion. The table includes about 120,000 clones, under 85% detected once. The material was peripheral blood, obtained on day 0 of AZD1222 vaccination. The receptors originated from an adult in good health.

This clone was recorded once. The chain carries TRBV29-1 and TRBJ2-2, with D uncertain. V lost 4 bases, J lost 5 bases, and 11 bases lay in between. Germline CDR1 SQVTM, CDR2 ANQGSEA. CDR3 length equals 13 residues. The CDR3 sequence: CSVGPDNTGELFF. CDR3 nucleotides: TGCAGCGTTGGGCCAGACAATACCGGGGAGCTGTTTTTT.

The V gene is TRBV18, the J gene TRBJ1-2; D uncertain. This CDR3 comprises 13 residues. CDR1 and CDR2 (germline): KGHSH, LQKENI. Trimming left V 2 bases short and J 2 bases short, with 6 bases between. Here the CDR3 DNA reads TGTGCCAGCTCACCATACGTGAACTATGGCTACACCTTC. This sequence encodes CASSPYVNYGYTF. Variable domain in full (rest from reference TRBV18 and TRBJ1-2): NAGVMQNPRHLVRRRGQEARLRCSPMKGHSHVYWYRQLPEEGLKFMVYLQKENIIDESGMPKERFSAEFPKEGPSILRIQQVVRGDSAAYFCASSPYVNYGYTFGSGTRLTVV.

This clone was recorded once. The V and J genes are TRBV6-6 and TRBJ1-5; the D gene is possibly TRBD1 (5 bases). Germline V gene data show CDR1 as MNHNY and CDR2 as SVGAGI (reference sequence). V dropped 2 bases and J dropped 5 bases, with 16 bases sitting between them. The CDR3 length is 16 residues. The CDR3: CASSYGGESSHQPQHF. The CDR3 DNA is TGTGCCAGCAGTTACGGGGGGGAGTCCAGTCATCAGCCCCAGCATTTT.

The chain joins TRBV29-1 to TRBJ1-1; D not resolved. Deletions cut 8 bases from V and 1 base from J, with 5 bases between. Germline loops: CDR1 SQVTM, CDR2 ANQGSEA. The CDR3 covers 10 residues. The CDR3 loop reads CSTGNTEAFF. The CDR3 DNA is TGCAGCACTGGGAACACTGAAGCTTTCTTT.